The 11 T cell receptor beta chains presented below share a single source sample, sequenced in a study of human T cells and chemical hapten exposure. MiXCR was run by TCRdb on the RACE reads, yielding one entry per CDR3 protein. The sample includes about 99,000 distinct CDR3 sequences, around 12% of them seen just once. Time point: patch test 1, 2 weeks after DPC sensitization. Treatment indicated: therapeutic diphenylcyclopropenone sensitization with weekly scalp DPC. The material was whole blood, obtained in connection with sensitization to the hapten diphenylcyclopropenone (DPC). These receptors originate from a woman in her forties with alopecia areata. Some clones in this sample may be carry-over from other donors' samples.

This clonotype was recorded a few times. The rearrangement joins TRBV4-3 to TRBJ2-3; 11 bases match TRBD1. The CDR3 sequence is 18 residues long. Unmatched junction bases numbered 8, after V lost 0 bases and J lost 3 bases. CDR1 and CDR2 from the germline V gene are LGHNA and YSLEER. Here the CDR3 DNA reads TGCGCCAGCAGCCAAGAAACAAGCGGGACAGGGGGAACAGATACGCAGTATTTT. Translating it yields CASSQETSGTGGTDTQYF.

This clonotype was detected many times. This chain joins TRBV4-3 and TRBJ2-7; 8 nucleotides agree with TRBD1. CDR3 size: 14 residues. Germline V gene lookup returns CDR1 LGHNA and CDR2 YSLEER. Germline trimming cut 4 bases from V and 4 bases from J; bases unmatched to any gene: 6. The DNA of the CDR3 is TGCGCCAGCAGCCTAGGACAGGGCGAATACGAGCAGTACTTC. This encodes CASSLGQGEYEQYF.

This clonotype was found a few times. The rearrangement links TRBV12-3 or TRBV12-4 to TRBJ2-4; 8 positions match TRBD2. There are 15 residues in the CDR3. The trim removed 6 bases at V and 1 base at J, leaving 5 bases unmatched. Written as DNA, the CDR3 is TGTGCCAGCAGCCCGGGAGGGAGTGCCAAAAACATTCAGTACTTC. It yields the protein CASSPGGSAKNIQYF.

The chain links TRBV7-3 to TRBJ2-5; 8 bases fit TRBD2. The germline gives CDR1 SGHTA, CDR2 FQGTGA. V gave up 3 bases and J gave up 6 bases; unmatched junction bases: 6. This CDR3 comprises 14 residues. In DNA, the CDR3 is TGTGCCAGCAGCTTTAGCGGGATTCAACAGACCCAGTACTTC. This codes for CASSFSGIQQTQYF.

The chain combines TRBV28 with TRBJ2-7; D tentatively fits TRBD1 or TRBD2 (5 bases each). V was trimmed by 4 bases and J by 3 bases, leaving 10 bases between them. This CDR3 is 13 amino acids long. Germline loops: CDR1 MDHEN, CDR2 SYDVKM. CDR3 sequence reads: CASSSPGRYEQYF. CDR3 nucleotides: TGTGCCAGCAGTTCGCCGGGACGCTACGAGCAGTACTTC.

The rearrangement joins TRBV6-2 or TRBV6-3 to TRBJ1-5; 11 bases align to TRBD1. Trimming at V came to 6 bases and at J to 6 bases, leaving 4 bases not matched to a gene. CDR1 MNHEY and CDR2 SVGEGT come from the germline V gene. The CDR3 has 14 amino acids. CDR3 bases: TGTGCCAGCAGAGGACAGGGGGCGGGTCAGCCCCAGCATTTT. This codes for CASRGQGAGQPQHF.

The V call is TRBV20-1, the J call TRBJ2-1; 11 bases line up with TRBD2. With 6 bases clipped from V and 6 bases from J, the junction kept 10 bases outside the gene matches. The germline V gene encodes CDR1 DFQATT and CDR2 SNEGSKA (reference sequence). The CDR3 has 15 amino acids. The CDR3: CSAPRETSGTNEQFF. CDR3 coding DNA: TGCAGTGCCCCGCGTGAGACTAGCGGGACCAATGAGCAGTTCTTC.

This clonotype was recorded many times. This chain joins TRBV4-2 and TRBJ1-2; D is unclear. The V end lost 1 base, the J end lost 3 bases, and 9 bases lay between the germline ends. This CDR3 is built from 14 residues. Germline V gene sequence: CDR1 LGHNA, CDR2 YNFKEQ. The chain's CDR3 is CASSQGSSHYGYTF. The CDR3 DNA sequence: TGTGCCAGCAGCCAAGGCAGTTCCCACTATGGCTACACCTTC.

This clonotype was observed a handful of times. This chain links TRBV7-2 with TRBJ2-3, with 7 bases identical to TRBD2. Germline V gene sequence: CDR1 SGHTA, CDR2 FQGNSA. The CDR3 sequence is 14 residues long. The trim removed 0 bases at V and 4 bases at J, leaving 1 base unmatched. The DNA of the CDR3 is TGTGCCAGCAGCTTAGCGCTAGCGGCAGATACGCAGTATTTT. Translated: CASSLALAADTQYF.

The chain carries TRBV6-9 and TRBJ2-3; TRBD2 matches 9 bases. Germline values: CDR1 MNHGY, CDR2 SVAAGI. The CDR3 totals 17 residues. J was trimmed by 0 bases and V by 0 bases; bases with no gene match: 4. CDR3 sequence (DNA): TGTGCCAGCAGTTATTCACTAGCGGGTGGGAGCACAGATACGCAGTATTTT. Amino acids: CASSYSLAGGSTDTQYF.

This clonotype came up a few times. In DNA form, the CDR3 reads TGCAGCGTTGTCTTGGCGGCAGCCTACGAGCAGTACTTC. This translates into CSVVLAAAYEQYF. The chain couples TRBV29-1 to TRBJ2-7; D is uncertain. V dropped 4 bases and J dropped 2 bases, with 12 bases sitting between them. Germline V gene sequence: CDR1 SQVTM, CDR2 ANQGSEA. The CDR3 runs 13 residues.